A selection of T cell receptor beta chains follows, all from one sample in a study of T cell responses to AZD1222 COVID-19 vaccine. Produced via immunoSEQ multiplex PCR; TCRdb's table is partial and in-frame only. The sample shows just over 150,000 clones, about 87% of them seen only once. The sample here was peripheral blood, taken 28 days after the second AZD1222 dose. These receptors came from an adult who received the AZD1222 COVID-19 vaccine. Both conserved end residues are part of each CDR3. The listing skips clone size in some rows; elsewhere it reads once, few, many or a size class.

v_gene: TRBV11-3; abundance: NA; CDR3aa: CASSFRQGASDTQYF
v_gene: TRBV9; abundance: NA; CDR3aa: CASSADRGRGDTEAFF
v_gene: TRBV3-1/TRBV3-2; abundance: NA; CDR3aa: CASSQGPGTDTQYF
v_gene: TRBV19; abundance: many; CDR3aa: CASSITNLREKLFF
v_gene: TRBV12-3/TRBV12-4; abundance: NA; CDR3aa: CASSFQREGEQFF
v_gene: TRBV29-1; abundance: once; CDR3aa: CSVLLPRREKSYEQYF
v_gene: TRBV6-5; abundance: NA; CDR3aa: CASNKDRGNSYEQYF
v_gene: TRBV25-1; abundance: NA; CDR3aa: CASSQGGVNEKLFF
v_gene: TRBV7-2; abundance: few; CDR3aa: CASSRGRQGVTEAFF
v_gene: TRBV30; abundance: NA; CDR3aa: CAWSTGVGQPQHF
v_gene: TRBV3-1/TRBV3-2; abundance: NA; CDR3aa: CASSQRQNTGELFF
v_gene: TRBV5-1; abundance: NA; CDR3aa: CASSLQGEINEQYF
v_gene: TRBV19; abundance: NA; CDR3aa: CASTDRDKSYSNQPQHF
v_gene: TRBV9; abundance: NA; CDR3aa: CASSVSGRGNSPLHF
v_gene: TRBV5-1; abundance: NA; CDR3aa: CASSLEGWQRDRGYTF
v_gene: TRBV7-2; abundance: few; CDR3aa: CASSLEMGSWKETQYF
v_gene: TRBV7-9; abundance: NA; CDR3aa: CASSLNGQTNYGYTF
v_gene: TRBV11-2; abundance: NA; CDR3aa: CASSPSALEGYGKLFF
v_gene: TRBV24-1; abundance: NA; CDR3aa: CATSVMGNEQFF
v_gene: TRBV30; abundance: NA; CDR3aa: CAWSINSASIGNQPQHF
v_gene: TRBV9; abundance: NA; CDR3aa: CASSVTTGTSGRTDTQYF
v_gene: TRBV7-9; abundance: NA; CDR3aa: CASSADGGRDTQYF
v_gene: TRBV7-2; abundance: NA; CDR3aa: CASSLEMAVADTQYF
v_gene: TRBV4-3; abundance: NA; CDR3aa: CASSQTGTGANIQYF
v_gene: TRBV18; abundance: NA; CDR3aa: CASSPVQGRVNTEAFF
v_gene: TRBV19; abundance: few; CDR3aa: CASSRTGRTEAFF
v_gene: TRBV6-5; abundance: NA; CDR3aa: CAAGGLAGGPGEQYF
v_gene: TRBV10-3; abundance: NA; CDR3aa: CAISESRQGADNEQFF
v_gene: TRBV28; abundance: NA; CDR3aa: CASTLGGSGANVLTF
v_gene: TRBV10-3; abundance: NA; CDR3aa: CAITSESSYNEQFF
v_gene: TRBV2; abundance: NA; CDR3aa: CANHADRGYYGYTF
v_gene: TRBV5-1; abundance: NA; CDR3aa: CASSLAGGAGAGELFF
v_gene: TRBV7-9; abundance: NA; CDR3aa: CASSKGPNTEAFF
v_gene: TRBV11-2; abundance: few; CDR3aa: CASSPLAGGTQYF
v_gene: TRBV7-2; abundance: once; CDR3aa: CASSWTSGGSTDTQYF
v_gene: TRBV6-6; abundance: NA; CDR3aa: CASGVDTQYF
v_gene: TRBV24-1; abundance: NA; CDR3aa: CATSDLRQGAAYEQYF
v_gene: TRBV4-3; abundance: NA; CDR3aa: CASSQEGAGRDTQYF
v_gene: TRBV6-5; abundance: NA; CDR3aa: CASSNRGNNSPLHF
v_gene: TRBV28; abundance: NA; CDR3aa: CVSSLGQKNTEAFF
v_gene: TRBV5-5; abundance: NA; CDR3aa: CASSLSPGAQGGGYTF
v_gene: TRBV14; abundance: NA; CDR3aa: CASSQLLAGTEAFF
v_gene: TRBV7-2; abundance: NA; CDR3aa: CASSARTGVNSPLHF
v_gene: TRBV10-2; abundance: NA; CDR3aa: CASRDSTEAFF